The 10 T cell receptor beta chains presented below share a single source sample, sequenced in a study of beta chain features in type 1 diabetes. The entirety of the isolated RNA underwent reverse transcription, so expressed TCRB transcripts were sequenced. Clones were read by immunoSEQ multiplex PCR, and TCRdb kept only the in-frame ones, dropping some. The data contain 350,000 to 450,000 clones, about 14% of them singletons. Sequencing was carried out using naive CD4+ T cells from blood. Every receptor here comes from a woman aged 18-29 years in good health.

The chain uses TRBV30 and TRBJ2-1; D gene unclear. The CDR3 is 12 residues long. The germline V gene encodes CDR1 GTSNPN and CDR2 SVGIG (reference sequence). Trimming shortened V by 0 bases and J by 10 bases, and 10 bases separated the two germline ends. The chain's CDR3 is CAWSVSPFEQFF. The CDR3 DNA sequence: TGTGCCTGGAGTGTATCTCCTTTCGAGCAGTTCTTC. Full variable domain (outside the CDR3, taken from reference TRBV30 and TRBJ2-1): SQTIHQWPATLVQPVGSPLSLECTVEGTSNPNLYWYRQAAGRGLQLLFYSVGIGQISSEVPQNLSASRPQDRQFILSSKKLLLSDSGFYLCAWSVSPFEQFFGPGTRLTVL.

The chain has TRBV7-3 and TRBJ2-6; 10 nucleotides agree with TRBD1. Trimming took 4 bases from V and 11 from J; bases not matched to a gene: 8. The CDR3 is made up of 15 amino acids. CDR1 and CDR2 from the germline V gene are SGHTA and FQGTGA. CDR3 DNA: TGTGCCAGCAGCTCATTTCAGACAGGGGGCGACGTCCTGACTTTC. It codes for CASSSFQTGGDVLTF. Full variable domain (remainder filled in from reference TRBV7-3 and TRBJ2-6): GAGVSQTPSNKVTEKGKYVELRCDPISGHTALYWYRQSLGQGPEFLIYFQGTGAADDSGLPNDRFFAVRPEGSVSTLKIQRTERGDSAVYLCASSSFQTGGDVLTFGAGSRLTVL.

The rearrangement uses TRBV6-6 and TRBJ2-1, with 14 bases aligning to TRBD2. The V and J ends lost 6 bases and 8 bases, in that order; junction bases with no gene match: 3. The CDR3 is 14 amino acids. Germline CDR1 reads MNHNY; CDR2 reads SVGAGI (reference sequence). In DNA, the CDR3 is TGTGCCAGCAGACGACTAGCGGGAGGGTATGAGCAGTTCTTC. Protein: CASRRLAGGYEQFF.

This clone appeared a few times. This rearrangement joins TRBV10-3 to TRBJ2-1, with 15 nucleotides matching TRBD2. From germline, CDR1 is ENHRY and CDR2 SYGVKD. Trimming took 7 bases from V and 7 from J; bases not matched to a gene: 8. The CDR3 runs to 16 residues. The CDR3 loop reads CAITGLAGGIGNEQFF. The CDR3 nucleotides read TGTGCCATCACCGGACTAGCGGGAGGGATCGGGAATGAGCAGTTCTTC.

Of note for this clone: This specimen includes other DNA sequences encoding the same CDR3. The gene calls are TRBV14 and TRBJ2-7; possibly TRBD1 for D (5 bases). Germline assignment: CDR1 SGHDN and CDR2 FVKESK. The V end lost 3 bases, the J end lost 3 bases, and 6 bases lay between the germline ends. This CDR3 has 12 amino acids. The CDR3 spells CASSQDIYEQYF. The CDR3 DNA reads TGTGCCAGCAGCCAGGACATCTACGAGCAGTACTTC. The full variable domain, with the rest looked up from reference TRBV14 and TRBJ2-7, is EAGVTQFPSHSVIEKGQTVTLRCDPISGHDNLYWYRRVMGKEIKFLLHFVKESKQDESGMPNNRFLAERTGGTYSTLKVQPAELEDSGVYFCASSQDIYEQYFGPGTRLTVT.

This clone occurred a few times. The rearrangement uses TRBV7-9 and TRBJ2-6; 7 bases map to TRBD2. Germline CDR1 is SEHNR and CDR2 is FQNEAQ (reference sequence). V was pared by 1 base and J by 4 bases, with 4 bases of the junction left unmatched. The CDR3 covers 16 residues. The CDR3 here is CASSLELALGANVLTF. CDR3 DNA: TGTGCCAGCAGCTTAGAACTAGCGCTCGGGGCCAACGTCCTGACTTTC.

This clone was seen more than once but under ten times. The chain carries TRBV29-1 and TRBJ1-3, with a tentative D call TRBD1 (5 bases). Germline CDR1 reads SQVTM; CDR2 reads ANQGSEA. V gave up 4 bases and J gave up 3 bases, with 13 bases separating them. The CDR3 runs to 14 residues. The CDR3 nucleotides are TGCAGCGTTGTGGGGCAGGGTGGTGGAAACACCATATATTTT. Amino acids: CSVVGQGGGNTIYF.

V is TRBV21-1 and J is TRBJ2-7; the tabulated D call, TRBD1, remains unverified against the DNA. TRBV21-1 is a documented pseudogene. CDR3 size: 15 residues. The DNA for the CDR3 is TGTGCCAGCAGCAGTATAGACAGGGTTGGCTACGAGCAGTACTTC. It yields the protein CASSSIDRVGYEQYF.

The V gene is TRBV30, the J gene TRBJ2-3, with a tentative D call TRBD1 (5 bases). CDR3 length: 16 amino acids. Germline V gene data show CDR1 as GTSNPN and CDR2 as SVGIG (reference sequence). The ends were cut back, 4 bases at V and 2 bases at J, with 19 bases in the middle. In DNA, the CDR3 is TGTGCCTGGACCCGCAAAAGGGGCTCCCTCACAGATACGCAGTATTTT. The encoded protein is CAWTRKRGSLTDTQYF. Full variable domain (outside the CDR3, taken from reference TRBV30 and TRBJ2-3): SQTIHQWPATLVQPVGSPLSLECTVEGTSNPNLYWYRQAAGRGLQLLFYSVGIGQISSEVPQNLSASRPQDRQFILSSKKLLLSDSGFYLCAWTRKRGSLTDTQYFGPGTRLTVL.

The V call is TRBV7-9, the J call TRBJ2-2, with 9 bases that match TRBD2. With 3 bases clipped from V and 6 bases from J, the junction kept 5 bases outside the gene matches. Looked up from germline, CDR1 is SEHNR and CDR2 is FQNEAQ (reference sequence). This CDR3 contains 15 residues. CDR3 protein: CASSLRLAGSGELFF. Here the CDR3 DNA reads TGTGCCAGCAGCTTGAGGCTAGCGGGATCCGGGGAGCTGTTTTTT.